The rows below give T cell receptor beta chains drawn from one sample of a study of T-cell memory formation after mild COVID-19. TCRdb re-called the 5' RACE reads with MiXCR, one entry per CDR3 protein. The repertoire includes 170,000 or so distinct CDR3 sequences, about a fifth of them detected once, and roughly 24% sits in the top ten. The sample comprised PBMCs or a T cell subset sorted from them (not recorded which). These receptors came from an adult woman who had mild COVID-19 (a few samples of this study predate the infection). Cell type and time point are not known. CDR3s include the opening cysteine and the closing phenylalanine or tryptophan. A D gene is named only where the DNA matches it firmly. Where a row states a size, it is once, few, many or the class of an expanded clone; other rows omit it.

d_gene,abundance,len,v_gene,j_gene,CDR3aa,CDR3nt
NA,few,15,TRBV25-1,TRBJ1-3,CASSDPIHSGNTIYF,TGTGCCAGCAGTGACCCAATACACTCTGGAAACACCATATATTTT
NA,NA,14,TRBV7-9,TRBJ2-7,CASSFYRREYEQYF,TGTGCCAGCAGTTTTTACAGGCGGGAATACGAGCAGTACTTC
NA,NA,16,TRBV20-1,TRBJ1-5,CSAEEAGLYQSQPQHF,TGCAGTGCGGAGGAAGCAGGGCTATATCAAAGTCAGCCCCAGCATTTT
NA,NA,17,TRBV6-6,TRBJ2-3,CASSSQSDSPSTDTQYF,TGTGCCAGCAGCTCCCAGAGTGACAGTCCTAGCACAGATACGCAGTATTTT
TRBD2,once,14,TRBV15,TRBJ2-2,CATSSGGAAGELFF,TGTGCCACCAGTAGCGGGGGGGCCGCCGGGGAGCTGTTTTTT
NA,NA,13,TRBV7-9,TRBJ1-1,CASRRGFYTEAFF,TGTGCCAGCAGAAGGGGTTTCTACACTGAAGCTTTCTTT
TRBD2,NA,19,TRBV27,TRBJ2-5,CASSLYHIQTSGFQETQYF,TGTGCCAGCAGTTTATATCATATACAGACTAGCGGGTTTCAAGAGACCCAGTACTTC
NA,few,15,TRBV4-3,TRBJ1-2,CASSQDRAGDYGYTF,TGCGCCAGCAGCCAAGATCGAGCGGGGGACTATGGCTACACCTTC
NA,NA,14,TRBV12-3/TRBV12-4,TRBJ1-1,CASSLISTGSEAFF,TGTGCCAGCAGTTTAATTTCGACAGGTTCTGAAGCTTTCTTT
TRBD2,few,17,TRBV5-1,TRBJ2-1,CASTPFAREGGMYEQFF,TGCGCCAGCACCCCCTTCGCCCGGGAGGGTGGGATGTATGAGCAGTTCTTC
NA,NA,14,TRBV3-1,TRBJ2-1,CASSPWGVHNEQFF,TGTGCCAGCAGCCCGTGGGGGGTGCACAATGAGCAGTTCTTC
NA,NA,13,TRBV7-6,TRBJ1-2,CASSSGTDYGYTF,TGTGCCAGCAGCTCCGGGACGGACTATGGCTACACCTTC
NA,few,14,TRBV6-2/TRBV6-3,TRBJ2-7,CASSTSLFTYEQYF,TGTGCCAGCAGTACTAGCCTGTTCACCTACGAGCAGTACTTC
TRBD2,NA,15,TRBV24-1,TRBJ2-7,CATSEGTSGSYEQYF,TGTGCCACCAGTGAAGGGACTAGCGGGTCCTACGAGCAGTACTTC
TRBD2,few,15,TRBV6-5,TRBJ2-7,CASSRTLGGVYEQYF,TGTGCCAGCAGTAGGACGCTTGGGGGGGTTTACGAGCAGTACTTC
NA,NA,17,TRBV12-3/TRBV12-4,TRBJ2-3,CASSSLKGDGVTDTQYF,TGTGCCAGCAGTTCCCTCAAAGGGGACGGTGTCACAGATACGCAGTATTTT
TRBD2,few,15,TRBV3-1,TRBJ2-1,CASSQRLAGVIEQFF,TGTGCCAGCAGCCAGCGACTAGCGGGAGTAATTGAGCAGTTCTTC
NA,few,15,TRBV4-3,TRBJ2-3,CASSYASNPTDTQYF,TGCGCCAGCAGCTACGCGTCGAATCCCACAGATACGCAGTATTTT
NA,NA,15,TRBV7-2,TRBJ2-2,CASSLTGEGSGELFF,TGTGCCAGCAGCTTAACAGGGGAGGGCTCCGGGGAGCTGTTTTTT
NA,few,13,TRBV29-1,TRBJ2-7,CSVKTEYSYEQYF,TGCAGCGTTAAGACGGAGTACTCCTACGAGCAGTACTTC
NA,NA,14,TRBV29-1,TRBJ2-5,CSVDDGVAQETQYF,TGCAGCGTTGATGACGGGGTGGCCCAAGAGACCCAGTACTTC
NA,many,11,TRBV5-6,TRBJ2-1,CASSLANEQFF,TGTGCCAGCAGCTTGGCCAATGAGCAGTTCTTC
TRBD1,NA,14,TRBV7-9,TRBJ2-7,CASSSDREFYEQYF,TGTGCCAGCAGCTCAGACAGGGAATTCTACGAGCAGTACTTC
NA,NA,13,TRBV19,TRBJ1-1,CASSMGGGTEAFF,TGTGCCAGTAGTATGGGCGGGGGCACTGAAGCTTTCTTT
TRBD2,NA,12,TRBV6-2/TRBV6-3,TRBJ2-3,CASRGGGDTQYF,TGTGCCAGCCGGGGGGGGGGAGATACGCAGTATTTT
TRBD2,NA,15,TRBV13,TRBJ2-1,CASSVSGVGHNEQFF,TGTGCCAGCAGCGTCAGCGGGGTAGGGCACAATGAGCAGTTCTTC
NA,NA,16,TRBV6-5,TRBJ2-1,CASSYSGRGNYNEQFF,TGTGCCAGCAGTTACTCGGGTAGAGGTAACTACAATGAGCAGTTCTTC
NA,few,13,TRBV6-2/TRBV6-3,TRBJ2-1,CASSRKAGDEQFF,TGTGCCAGCAGTAGAAAGGCCGGGGATGAGCAGTTCTTC
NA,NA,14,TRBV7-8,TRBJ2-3,CASSLESDTDTQYF,TGTGCCAGCAGCTTGGAATCCGACACAGATACGCAGTATTTT
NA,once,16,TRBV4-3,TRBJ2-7,CASSQDRGRSSYEQYF,TGCGCCAGCAGCCAAGATCGGGGGAGAAGCTCCTACGAGCAGTACTTC
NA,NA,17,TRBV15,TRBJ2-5,CATSREGASGDGETQYF,TGTGCCACCAGCAGAGAGGGGGCCTCAGGGGACGGGGAGACCCAGTACTTC
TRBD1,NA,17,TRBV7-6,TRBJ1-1,CASSLVGQGAVNTEAFF,TGTGCCAGCAGCTTAGTGGGGCAGGGGGCGGTGAACACTGAAGCTTTCTTT
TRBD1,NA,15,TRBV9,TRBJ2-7,CASSAGTGESYEQYF,TGTGCCAGCAGCGCTGGGACAGGGGAAAGCTACGAGCAGTACTTC
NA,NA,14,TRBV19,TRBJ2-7,CASSITGSSYEQYF,TGTGCCAGTAGTATTACAGGGAGCTCCTACGAGCAGTACTTC
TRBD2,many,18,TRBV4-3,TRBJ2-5,CASSQDHRLAGAQETQYF,TGCGCCAGCAGCCAAGATCATAGGCTAGCGGGGGCTCAAGAGACCCAGTACTTC
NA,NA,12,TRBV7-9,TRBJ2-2,CASTQSTGELFF,TGTGCCAGCACCCAAAGTACCGGGGAGCTGTTTTTT
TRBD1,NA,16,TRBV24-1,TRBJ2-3,CATSDQRGQSTDTQYF,TGTGCCACCAGTGATCAAAGGGGGCAAAGCACAGATACGCAGTATTTT
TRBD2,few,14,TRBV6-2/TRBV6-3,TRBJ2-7,CASSLSTSGYEQYF,TGTGCCAGCAGTCTGTCGACTAGCGGGTACGAGCAGTACTTC
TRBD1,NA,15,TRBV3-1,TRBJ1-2,CASSRGQGAYYGYTF,TGTGCCAGCAGCCGAGGACAGGGGGCATACTATGGCTACACCTTC
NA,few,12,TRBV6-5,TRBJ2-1,CATGGSGDEQFF,TGTGCCACCGGGGGATCTGGTGATGAGCAGTTCTTC
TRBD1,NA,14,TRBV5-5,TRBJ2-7,CASSLHRGFYEQYF,TGTGCCAGCAGCTTGCACAGGGGATTCTACGAGCAGTACTTC
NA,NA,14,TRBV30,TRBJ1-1,CAWSHGLAGTEAFF,TGTGCCTGGAGCCACGGGCTGGCGGGCACTGAAGCTTTCTTT
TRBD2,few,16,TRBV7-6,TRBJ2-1,CASSLMAGGTYNEQFF,TGTGCCAGCAGCTTGATGGCGGGGGGGACCTACAATGAGCAGTTCTTC
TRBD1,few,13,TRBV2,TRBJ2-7,CASSPPGTGEQYF,TGTGCCAGCAGTCCGCCCGGGACAGGCGAGCAGTACTTC
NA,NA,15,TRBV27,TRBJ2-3,CASSHGTPSTDTQYF,TGTGCCAGCAGTCACGGGACACCAAGCACAGATACGCAGTATTTT
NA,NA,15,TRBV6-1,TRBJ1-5,CASSEGGGLNQPQHF,TGTGCCAGCAGTGAAGGTGGGGGTCTCAATCAGCCCCAGCATTTT
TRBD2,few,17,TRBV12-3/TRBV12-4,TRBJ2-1,CASSGSLAREDYNEQFF,TGTGCCAGCAGTGGATCCCTAGCGCGGGAGGACTACAATGAGCAGTTCTTC
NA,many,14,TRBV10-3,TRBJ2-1,CTTEDAPAGNEQFF,TGTACCACCGAAGACGCACCCGCTGGCAATGAGCAGTTCTTC